Listed below are T cell receptor beta chains from one sample, sequenced in a study of blood T cell repertoires in COVID-19. Profiled with immunoSEQ multiplex PCR; TCRdb holds only in-frame clones, not every one. The table records fewer than 150,000 clones, 85% to 90% of them present only once. The material sequenced was peripheral blood. The receptors stem from a woman aged 45-65 years with acute or convalescent COVID-19. CDR3s include the opening cysteine and the closing phenylalanine or tryptophan. The D gene is left open where the match is weak. Clone size is given for some rows only: seen once, a few or many times, or a class if the clone is expanded.

J gene: TRBJ2-1
clone size: NA
V gene: TRBV3-1/TRBV3-2
D gene: TRBD2
CDR3 DNA: TGTGCCAGCAGCCCGTTTACTAGCGGGAGAAGTAATGAGCAGTTCTTC
CDR3 protein: CASSPFTSGRSNEQFF

J gene: TRBJ2-1
clone size: NA
V gene: TRBV20-1
D gene: TRBD2
CDR3 DNA: TGCAGTGCTAGTGGGCTCGTAGCGGGAGGATCCGACAATGAGCAGTTCTTC
CDR3 protein: CSASGLVAGGSDNEQFF

J gene: TRBJ2-3
clone size: NA
V gene: TRBV27
D gene: TRBD2
CDR3 DNA: TGTGCCAGCAGTCTAATTGGGGATCGGAACGGGAGGGCCAGCACAGATACGCAGTATTTT
CDR3 protein: CASSLIGDRNGRASTDTQYF

J gene: TRBJ1-1
clone size: NA
V gene: TRBV19
D gene: NA
CDR3 DNA: TGTGCCAGTAGTAATCCCGACTGGGTGAACACTGAAGCTTTCTTT
CDR3 protein: CASSNPDWVNTEAFF

J gene: TRBJ2-4
clone size: NA
V gene: TRBV5-8
D gene: NA
CDR3 DNA: TGTGCCAGCAGCTTGGCAGGGAAAAACATTCAGTACTTC
CDR3 protein: CASSLAGKNIQYF

J gene: TRBJ1-2
clone size: many
V gene: TRBV7-9
D gene: NA
CDR3 DNA: TGTGCCAGCAGCTTAGTTGGCAGGGGTGATGGCTACACCTTC
CDR3 protein: CASSLVGRGDGYTF

J gene: TRBJ2-5
clone size: NA
V gene: TRBV6-1
D gene: TRBD2
CDR3 DNA: TGTGCCAGCAGTGAAAGGCCGCCTAGCGGGAGGCCGGAGGAGACCCAGTACTTC
CDR3 protein: CASSERPPSGRPEETQYF

J gene: TRBJ1-1
clone size: NA
V gene: TRBV15
D gene: NA
CDR3 DNA: TGTGCCACCAGCAGATCAGGGGCTGAAGCTTTCTTT
CDR3 protein: CATSRSGAEAFF

J gene: TRBJ1-6
clone size: NA
V gene: TRBV30
D gene: TRBD1
CDR3 DNA: TGTGCCTGGGGGACAGGGAGAAACTCACCCCTCCACTTT
CDR3 protein: CAWGTGRNSPLHF

J gene: TRBJ2-5
clone size: NA
V gene: TRBV24-1
D gene: TRBD2
CDR3 DNA: TGTGCCACCAGTGACCGGACTAGCGGGAGAGACGAGACCCAGTACTTC
CDR3 protein: CATSDRTSGRDETQYF

J gene: TRBJ1-2
clone size: NA
V gene: TRBV24-1
D gene: TRBD1
CDR3 DNA: TGTGCCACCAGTGAGGGGGACAGGGGGCTGGGGTATGGCTACACCTTC
CDR3 protein: CATSEGDRGLGYGYTF

J gene: TRBJ1-1
clone size: NA
V gene: TRBV10-3
D gene: NA
CDR3 DNA: TGTGCCATCAGTGAGGGGCCAACCCCCTCTGAAGCTTTCTTT
CDR3 protein: CAISEGPTPSEAFF

J gene: TRBJ2-4
clone size: NA
V gene: TRBV12-3/TRBV12-4
D gene: NA
CDR3 DNA: TGTGCCAGCACCCTGGGGGGCATTCAGTACTTC
CDR3 protein: CASTLGGIQYF

J gene: TRBJ1-2
clone size: few
V gene: TRBV5-4
D gene: NA
CDR3 DNA: TGTGCCAGCAGCTTGGACAGGGTTAGTGATGGCTACACCTTC
CDR3 protein: CASSLDRVSDGYTF

J gene: TRBJ1-1
clone size: NA
V gene: TRBV10-3
D gene: NA
CDR3 DNA: TGTGCCATCAGTGAGTCGAAGGGACAGAACACTGAAGCTTTCTTT
CDR3 protein: CAISESKGQNTEAFF

J gene: TRBJ1-1
clone size: NA
V gene: TRBV9
D gene: NA
CDR3 DNA: TGTGCCAGCAGCCCGGACTATAGAAACACTGAAGCTTTCTTT
CDR3 protein: CASSPDYRNTEAFF

J gene: TRBJ1-6
clone size: NA
V gene: TRBV7-9
D gene: NA
CDR3 DNA: TGTGCCAGCAGCTCGTTTATGTCACCCCTCCACTTT
CDR3 protein: CASSSFMSPLHF

J gene: TRBJ2-1
clone size: NA
V gene: TRBV10-3
D gene: NA
CDR3 DNA: TGTGCCATCAGTGATCCACCAGGGGATGAGCAGTTCTTC
CDR3 protein: CAISDPPGDEQFF

J gene: TRBJ2-1
clone size: NA
V gene: TRBV3-1/TRBV3-2
D gene: NA
CDR3 DNA: TGTGCCAGCAGTTCCCTCCTCCCGGGGGAGCAGTTCTTC
CDR3 protein: CASSSLLPGEQFF

J gene: TRBJ1-1
clone size: NA
V gene: TRBV9
D gene: NA
CDR3 DNA: TGTGCCAGCAGCGTCTACTTGAACACTGAAGCTTTCTTT
CDR3 protein: CASSVYLNTEAFF

J gene: TRBJ1-5
clone size: NA
V gene: TRBV6-5
D gene: NA
CDR3 DNA: TGTGCCAGCAGTTACAGTTCAGGGGCCAATCAGCCCCAGCATTTT
CDR3 protein: CASSYSSGANQPQHF

J gene: TRBJ1-1
clone size: NA
V gene: TRBV18
D gene: NA
CDR3 DNA: TGTGCCAGCTCACCTATGGACCCTCGAGGGACTGAAGCTTTCTTT
CDR3 protein: CASSPMDPRGTEAFF

J gene: TRBJ1-2
clone size: NA
V gene: TRBV4-1
D gene: NA
CDR3 DNA: TGCGCCAGCAGCCAAGAATGGGGAGATGTCGGGTATGGCTACACCTTC
CDR3 protein: CASSQEWGDVGYGYTF